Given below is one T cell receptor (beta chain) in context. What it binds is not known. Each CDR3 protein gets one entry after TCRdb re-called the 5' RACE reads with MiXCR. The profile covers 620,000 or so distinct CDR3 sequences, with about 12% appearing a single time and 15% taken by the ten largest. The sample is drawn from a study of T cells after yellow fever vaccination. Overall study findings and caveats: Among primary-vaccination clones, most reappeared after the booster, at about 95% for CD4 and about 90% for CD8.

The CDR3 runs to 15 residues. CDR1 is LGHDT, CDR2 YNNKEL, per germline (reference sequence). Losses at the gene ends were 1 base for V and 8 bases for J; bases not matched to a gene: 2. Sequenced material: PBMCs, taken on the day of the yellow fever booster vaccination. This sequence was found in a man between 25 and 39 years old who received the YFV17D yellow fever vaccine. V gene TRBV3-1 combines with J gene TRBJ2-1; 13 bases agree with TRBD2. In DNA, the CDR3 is TGTGCCAGCAGCCAAGGGACTAGCGGGAGCTATGAGCAGTTCTTC. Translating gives CASSQGTSGSYEQFF.